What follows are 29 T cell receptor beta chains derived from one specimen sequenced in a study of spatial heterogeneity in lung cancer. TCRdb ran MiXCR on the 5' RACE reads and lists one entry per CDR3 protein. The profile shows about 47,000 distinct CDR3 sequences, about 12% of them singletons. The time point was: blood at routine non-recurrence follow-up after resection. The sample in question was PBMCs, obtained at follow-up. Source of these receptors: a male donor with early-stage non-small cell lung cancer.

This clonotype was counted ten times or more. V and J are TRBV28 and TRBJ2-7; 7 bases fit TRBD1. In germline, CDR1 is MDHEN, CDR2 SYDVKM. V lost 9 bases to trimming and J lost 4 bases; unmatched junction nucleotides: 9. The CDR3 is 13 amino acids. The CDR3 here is CASSQGDAYEQYF. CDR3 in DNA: TGTGCCAGTAGCCAGGGGGACGCGTACGAGCAGTACTTC.

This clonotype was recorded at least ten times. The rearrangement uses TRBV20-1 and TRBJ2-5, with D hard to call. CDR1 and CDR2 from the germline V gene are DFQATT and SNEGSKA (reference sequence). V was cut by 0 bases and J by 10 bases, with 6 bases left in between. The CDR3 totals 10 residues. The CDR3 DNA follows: TGCAGTGCTAGAGAATGGGACCAGTACTTC. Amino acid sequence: CSAREWDQYF.

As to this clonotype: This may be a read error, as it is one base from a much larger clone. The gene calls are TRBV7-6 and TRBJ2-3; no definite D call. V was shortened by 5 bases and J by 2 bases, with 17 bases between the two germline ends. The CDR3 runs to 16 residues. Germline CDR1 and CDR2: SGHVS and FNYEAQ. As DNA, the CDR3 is TGTGCCAGCAGCGTAATAAGGGTCTCTAACACAGATACGCAGTATTTT. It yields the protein CASSVIRVSNTDTQYF. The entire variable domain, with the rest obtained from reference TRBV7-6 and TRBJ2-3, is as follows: GAGVSQSPRYKVTKRGQDVALRCDPISGHVSLYWYRQALGQGPEFLTYFNYEAQQDKSGLPNDRFSAERPEGSISTLTIQRTEQRDSAMYRCASSVIRVSNTDTQYFGPGTRLTVL.

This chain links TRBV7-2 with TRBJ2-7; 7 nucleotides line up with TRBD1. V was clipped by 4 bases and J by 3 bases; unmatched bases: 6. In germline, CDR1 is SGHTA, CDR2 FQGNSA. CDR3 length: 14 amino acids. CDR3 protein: CASSSRQGLYEQYF. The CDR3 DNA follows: TGTGCCAGCAGCTCCAGACAGGGCCTCTACGAGCAGTACTTC. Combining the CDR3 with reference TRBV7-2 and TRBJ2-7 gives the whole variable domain GAGVSQSPSNKVTEKGKDVELRCDPISGHTALYWYRQSLGQGLEFLIYFQGNSAPDKSGLPSDRFSAERTGGSVSTLTIQRTQQEDSAVYLCASSSRQGLYEQYFGPGTRLTVT.

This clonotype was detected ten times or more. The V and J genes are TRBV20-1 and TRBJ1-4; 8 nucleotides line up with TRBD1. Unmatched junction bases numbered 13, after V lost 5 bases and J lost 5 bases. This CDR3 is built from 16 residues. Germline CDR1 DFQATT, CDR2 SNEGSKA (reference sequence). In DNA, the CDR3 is TGCAGTGCTCGCACCCACGAGGGACAGGTCAATGAAAAACTGTTTTTT. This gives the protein CSARTHEGQVNEKLFF.

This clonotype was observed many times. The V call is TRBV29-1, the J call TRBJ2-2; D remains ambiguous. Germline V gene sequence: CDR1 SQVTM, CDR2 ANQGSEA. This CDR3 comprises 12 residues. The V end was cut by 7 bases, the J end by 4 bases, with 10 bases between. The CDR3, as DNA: TGCAGCGCCGGACGGATCACCGGGGAGCTGTTTTTT. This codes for CSAGRITGELFF.

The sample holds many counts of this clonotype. The CDR3 sequence is CASSMGTVTEAFF. The CDR3 coding sequence is TGTGCCAGCAGCATGGGGACAGTCACTGAAGCTTTCTTT. The chain is built from TRBV7-9 and TRBJ1-1; 7 positions agree with TRBD1. The germline V gene encodes CDR1 SEHNR and CDR2 FQNEAQ (reference sequence). V lost 5 bases and J lost 4; bases outside the gene matches: 4. The CDR3 is made up of 13 amino acids. Drawing the rest from reference TRBV7-9 and TRBJ1-1, the complete variable domain is DTGVSQNPRHKITKRGQNVTFRCDPISEHNRLYWYRQTLGQGPEFLTYFQNEAQLEKSRLLSDRFSAERPKGSFSTLEIQRTEQGDSAMYLCASSMGTVTEAFFGQGTRLTVV.

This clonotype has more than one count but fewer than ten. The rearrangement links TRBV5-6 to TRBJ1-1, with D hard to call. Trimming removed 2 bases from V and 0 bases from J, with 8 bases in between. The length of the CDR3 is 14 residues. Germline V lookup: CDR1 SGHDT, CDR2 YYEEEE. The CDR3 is CASSFAVLNTEAFF. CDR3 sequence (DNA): TGTGCCAGCAGCTTTGCCGTACTGAACACTGAAGCTTTCTTT.

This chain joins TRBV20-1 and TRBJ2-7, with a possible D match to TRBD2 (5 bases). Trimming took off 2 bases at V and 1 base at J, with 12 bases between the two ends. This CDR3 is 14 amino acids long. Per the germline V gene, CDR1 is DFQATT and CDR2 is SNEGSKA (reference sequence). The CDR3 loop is CSARSGTSSYEQYF. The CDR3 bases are TGCAGTGCTAGAAGCGGCACGAGTTCCTACGAGCAGTACTTC.

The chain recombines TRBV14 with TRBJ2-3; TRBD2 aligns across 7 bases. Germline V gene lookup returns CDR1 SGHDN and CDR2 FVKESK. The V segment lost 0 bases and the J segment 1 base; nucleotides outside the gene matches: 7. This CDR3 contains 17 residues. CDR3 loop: CASSQDFGTSGTDTQYF. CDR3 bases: TGTGCCAGCAGCCAAGATTTTGGCACTAGCGGCACAGATACGCAGTATTTT.

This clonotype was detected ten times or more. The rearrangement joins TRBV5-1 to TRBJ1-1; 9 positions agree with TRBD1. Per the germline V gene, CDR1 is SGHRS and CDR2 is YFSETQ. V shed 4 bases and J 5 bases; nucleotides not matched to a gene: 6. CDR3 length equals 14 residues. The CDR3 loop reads CASSPRTGDTEAFF. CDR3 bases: TGCGCCAGCAGCCCCCGGACAGGGGATACTGAAGCTTTCTTT.

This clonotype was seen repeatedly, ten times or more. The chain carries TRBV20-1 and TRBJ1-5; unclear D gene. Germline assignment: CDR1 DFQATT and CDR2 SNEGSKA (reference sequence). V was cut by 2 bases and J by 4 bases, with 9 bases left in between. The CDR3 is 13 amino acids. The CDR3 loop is CSARRTGNQPQHF. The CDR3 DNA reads TGCAGTGCTAGAAGGACGGGAAATCAGCCCCAGCATTTT.

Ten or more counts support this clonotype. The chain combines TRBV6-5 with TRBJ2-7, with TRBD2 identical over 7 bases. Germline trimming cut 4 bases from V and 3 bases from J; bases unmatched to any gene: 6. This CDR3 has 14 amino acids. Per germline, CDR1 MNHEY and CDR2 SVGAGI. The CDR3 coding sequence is TGTGCCAGCAGTTTTGCTAGCGGCCTCTACGAGCAGTACTTC. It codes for CASSFASGLYEQYF.

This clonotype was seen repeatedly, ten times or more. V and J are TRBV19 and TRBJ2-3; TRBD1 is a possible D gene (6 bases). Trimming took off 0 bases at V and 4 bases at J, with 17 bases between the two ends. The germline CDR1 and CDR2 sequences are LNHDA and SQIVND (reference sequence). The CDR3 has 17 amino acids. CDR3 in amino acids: CASSIDASGAGADTQYF. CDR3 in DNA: TGTGCCAGTAGTATAGACGCCTCAGGGGCAGGGGCAGATACGCAGTATTTT.

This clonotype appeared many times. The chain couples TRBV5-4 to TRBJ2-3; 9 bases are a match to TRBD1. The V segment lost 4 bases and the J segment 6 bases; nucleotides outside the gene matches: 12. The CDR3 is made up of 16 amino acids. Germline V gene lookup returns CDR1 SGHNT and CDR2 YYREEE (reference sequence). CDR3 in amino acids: CASSQGAGTGPDTQYF. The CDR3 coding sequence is TGTGCCAGCAGCCAAGGGGCAGGGACAGGGCCCGATACGCAGTATTTT.

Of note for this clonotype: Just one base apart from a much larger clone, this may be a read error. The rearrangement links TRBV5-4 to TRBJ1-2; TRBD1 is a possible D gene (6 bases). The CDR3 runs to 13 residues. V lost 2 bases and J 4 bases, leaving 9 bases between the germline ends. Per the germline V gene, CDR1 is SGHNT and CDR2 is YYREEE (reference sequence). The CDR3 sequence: CASSFQGSYGYTF. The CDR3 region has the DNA TGTGCCAGCAGCTTTCAGGGGAGCTATGGCTACACCTTC.

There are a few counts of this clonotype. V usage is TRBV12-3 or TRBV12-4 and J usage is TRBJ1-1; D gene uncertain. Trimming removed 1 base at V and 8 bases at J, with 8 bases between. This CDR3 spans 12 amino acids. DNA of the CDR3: TGTGCCAGCAGTTTAGATGGGCGGGAAGCTTTCTTT. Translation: CASSLDGREAFF.

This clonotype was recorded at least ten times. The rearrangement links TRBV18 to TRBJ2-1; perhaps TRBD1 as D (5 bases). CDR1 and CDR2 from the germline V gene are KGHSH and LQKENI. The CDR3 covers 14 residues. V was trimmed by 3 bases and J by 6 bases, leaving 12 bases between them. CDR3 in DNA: TGTGCCAGCTCACCGGGGTCAGGGCCCAATGAGCAGTTCTTC. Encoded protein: CASSPGSGPNEQFF. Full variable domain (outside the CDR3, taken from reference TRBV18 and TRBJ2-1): NAGVMQNPRHLVRRRGQEARLRCSPMKGHSHVYWYRQLPEEGLKFMVYLQKENIIDESGMPKERFSAEFPKEGPSILRIQQVVRGDSAAYFCASSPGSGPNEQFFGPGTRLTVL.

This CDR3 is CASSPSPQLADTQYF. CDR3 bases: TGTGCCAGCAGTCCCTCCCCCCAGCTCGCAGATACGCAGTATTTT. The chain employs TRBV28 and TRBJ2-3; D unresolved. Germline assignment: CDR1 MDHEN and CDR2 SYDVKM. The CDR3 consists of 15 residues. Trimming took off 5 bases at V and 4 bases at J, with 16 bases between the two ends.

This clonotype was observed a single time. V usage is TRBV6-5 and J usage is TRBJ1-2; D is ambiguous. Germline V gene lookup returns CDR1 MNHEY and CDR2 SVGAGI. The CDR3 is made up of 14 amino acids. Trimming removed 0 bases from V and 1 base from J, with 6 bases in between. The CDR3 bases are TGTGCCAGCAGTTACTCCGGGTTTAACTATGGCTACACCTTC. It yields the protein CASSYSGFNYGYTF.

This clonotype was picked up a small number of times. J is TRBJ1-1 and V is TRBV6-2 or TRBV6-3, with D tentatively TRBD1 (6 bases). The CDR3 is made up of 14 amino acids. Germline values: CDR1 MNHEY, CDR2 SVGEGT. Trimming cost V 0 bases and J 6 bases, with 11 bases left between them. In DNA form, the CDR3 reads TGTGCCAGCAGTTACTCGGACAGTCTTGCTGAAGCTTTCTTT. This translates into CASSYSDSLAEAFF.

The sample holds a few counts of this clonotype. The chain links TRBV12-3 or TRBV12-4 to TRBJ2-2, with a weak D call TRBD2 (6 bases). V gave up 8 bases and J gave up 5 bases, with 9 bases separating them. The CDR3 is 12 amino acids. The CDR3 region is CASARETGELFF. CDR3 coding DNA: TGTGCCAGCGCCCGGGAGACCGGGGAGCTGTTTTTT.

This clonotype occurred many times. The CDR3 reads CASSLVGQGNTEAFF. The CDR3 coding sequence is TGTGCCAGCAGCTTAGTGGGACAGGGGAACACTGAAGCTTTCTTT. V gene TRBV7-2 combines with J gene TRBJ1-1; 9 nucleotides line up with TRBD1. Germline assignment: CDR1 SGHTA and CDR2 FQGNSA. The CDR3 is made up of 15 amino acids. Trimming cost V 1 base and J 1 base; bases outside gene matches: 1.

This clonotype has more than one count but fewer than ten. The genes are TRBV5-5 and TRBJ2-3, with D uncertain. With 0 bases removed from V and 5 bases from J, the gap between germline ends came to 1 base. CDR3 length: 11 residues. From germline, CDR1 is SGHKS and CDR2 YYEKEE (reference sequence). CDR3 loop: CASSLVDTQYF. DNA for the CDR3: TGTGCCAGCAGCTTGGTAGATACGCAGTATTTT.

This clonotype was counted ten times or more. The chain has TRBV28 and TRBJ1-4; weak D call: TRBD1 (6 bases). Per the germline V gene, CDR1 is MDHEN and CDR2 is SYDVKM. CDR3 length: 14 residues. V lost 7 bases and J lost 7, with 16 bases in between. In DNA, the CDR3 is TGTGCCAGCACCAAACAGGGTATCGGTGAAAAACTGTTTTTT. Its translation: CASTKQGIGEKLFF.

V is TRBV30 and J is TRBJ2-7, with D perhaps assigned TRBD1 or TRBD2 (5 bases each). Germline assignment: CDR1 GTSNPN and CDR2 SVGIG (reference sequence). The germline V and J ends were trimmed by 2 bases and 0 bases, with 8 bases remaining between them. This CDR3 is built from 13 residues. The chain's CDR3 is CAWSLGTSYEQYF. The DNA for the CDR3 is TGTGCCTGGAGTCTGGGGACCTCCTACGAGCAGTACTTC.

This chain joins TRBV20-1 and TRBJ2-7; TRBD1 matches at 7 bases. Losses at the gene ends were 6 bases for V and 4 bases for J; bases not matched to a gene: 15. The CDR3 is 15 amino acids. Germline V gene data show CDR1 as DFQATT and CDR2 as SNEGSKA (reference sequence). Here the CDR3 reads CSATDTGTDLYEQYF. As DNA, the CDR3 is TGCAGTGCCACCGACACCGGGACAGATCTATACGAGCAGTACTTC.

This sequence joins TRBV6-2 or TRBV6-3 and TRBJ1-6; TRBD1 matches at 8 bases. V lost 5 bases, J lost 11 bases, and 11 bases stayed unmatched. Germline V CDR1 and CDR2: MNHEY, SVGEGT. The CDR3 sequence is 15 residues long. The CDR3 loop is CASSTAGGMATPLHF. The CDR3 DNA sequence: TGTGCCAGCAGTACCGCAGGGGGCATGGCGACACCCCTCCACTTT.

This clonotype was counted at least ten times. The CDR3 region is CASSVEDSSTDTQYF. CDR3 in DNA: TGTGCCAGCAGCGTAGAAGACTCTAGCACAGATACGCAGTATTTT. The chain carries TRBV9 and TRBJ2-3; D not certain. V gave up 0 bases and J gave up 0 bases, with 8 bases separating them. Germline CDR1 reads SGDLS; CDR2 reads YYNGEE. The CDR3 runs to 15 residues.